This section outlines one T cell receptor (beta chain) sequence together with its context. The repertoire was sequenced with immunoSEQ multiplex PCR; TCRdb's copy has only in-frame clones and lacks some. This sample yields roughly 200,000 clones, of which almost 90% are seen a single time; 1.5% belongs to the top ten. The data were taken from a study of blood T cell repertoires in COVID-19. Across the study: T cells, B-cell-depleted T cells, or PBMCs supplied cDNA or gDNA.

Trimming took off 3 bases at V and 0 bases at J, with 21 bases between the two ends. Germline V CDR1 and CDR2: SQVTM, ANQGSEA. The CDR3 spans 18 residues. This sequence originates from a young man with active or convalescent COVID-19. This chain uses TRBV29-1 with TRBJ1-5; D not certain. The specimen sequenced was peripheral blood. DNA of the CDR3: TGCAGCGTTGATCTCTTGTTGGAGGCTACCCATAGCAATCAGCCCCAGCATTTT. Protein: CSVDLLLEATHSNQPQHF.